These T cell receptor beta chains were read from a single sample in a study of OX40 agonist ivuxolimab in advanced cancers. Clones were sequenced by immunoSEQ multiplex PCR, and TCRdb holds only the in-frame ones, with some missing. The sample contains fewer than 90,000 clones, around nine tenths of which appear only once. The material was CD4+ or CD8+ T cells sorted from blood, obtained in a trial of the OX40 agonist ivuxolimab. The receptor source for this set is an adult with an advanced solid tumor such as melanoma, head and neck, liver or kidney cancer. CDR3s include the opening cysteine and the closing phenylalanine or tryptophan. Fields, in order: D gene, J gene, V gene, clone size, CDR3 DNA, CDR3 protein. A D gene is named only where the DNA matches it firmly. Clone size is stated in some rows and not others, as once, few, many or a class when expanded.

. TRBJ2-3 TRBV19 . TGTGCCAGTAGTATATCAGGCAGTGGTCTAGCAGATACGCAGTATTTT CASSISGSGLADTQYF
. TRBJ2-3 TRBV5-1 . TGCGCCAGCAGCCCCCCTCGAGGGAGAGGAACAGATACGCAGTATTTT CASSPPRGRGTDTQYF
. TRBJ1-2 TRBV4-2 . TGTGCCAGCAGGGGCAGAGGTGGGAGGTCGCCGATGGAGGGCTACACCTTC CASRGRGGRSPMEGYTF
. TRBJ2-3 TRBV2 . TGTGCCAGCCTACGGGACTCGAGCACAGATACGCAGTATTTT CASLRDSSTDTQYF
. TRBJ1-6 TRBV7-9 . TGTGCCAGCAGCTTAACTGTCCCGGGAAACTCACCCCTCCACTTT CASSLTVPGNSPLHF
. TRBJ2-7 TRBV2 . TGTGCCAGCAGTGGGACCGAGAGCTCCTACGAGCAGTACTTC CASSGTESSYEQYF
. TRBJ1-2 TRBV18 . TGTGCCAGCTCACCAAGGGAGTTTGACTATGGCTACACCTTC CASSPREFDYGYTF
. TRBJ2-2 TRBV5-6 . TGTGCCAGCAGCTTGGCTACGTGGGAGCTGTTTTTT CASSLATWELFF
. TRBJ2-7 TRBV7-2 . TGTGCCAGCGCCTCACGGGGCACCTACGAGCAGTACTTC CASASRGTYEQYF
. TRBJ2-1 TRBV13 few TGTGCCAGCAGCCTCGGGGGAGGTAGGTCCTACAATGAGCAGTTCTTC CASSLGGGRSYNEQFF
. TRBJ1-3 TRBV30 . TGTGCCTGGAGTGGCCCCAGGGCGCCCTCTGGAAACACCATATATTTT CAWSGPRAPSGNTIYF
. TRBJ1-2 TRBV30 . TGTGCCCGAAGGGAGACTGGCTACACCTTC CARRETGYTF
. TRBJ1-1 TRBV10-3 . TGTGCCATCAGTGAGTCTAGGGGAGGTGAAGCTTTCTTT CAISESRGGEAFF
TRBD1 TRBJ1-1 TRBV29-1 . TGCAGCGTCAGGGGGCAAATGAACACTGAAGCTTTCTTT CSVRGQMNTEAFF
. TRBJ2-1 TRBV11-3 few TGTGCCAGCAGCTTAACACCGGGGTCCTACAATGAGCAGTTCTTC CASSLTPGSYNEQFF
TRBD1 TRBJ1-5 TRBV15 . TGTGCCACCAGCAACCGACAGGGGGCAAATCAGCCCCAGCATTTT CATSNRQGANQPQHF
. TRBJ2-7 TRBV6-1 . TGTGCCAGCGGTCGGTTGGGGGCCGAGCAGTACTTC CASGRLGAEQYF
TRBD1 TRBJ1-1 TRBV10-3 . TGTGCCATCAGGGGGCCGACAGGGGAGCAGACTGAAGCTTTCTTT CAIRGPTGEQTEAFF
. TRBJ1-2 TRBV27 . TGTGCCAGCAGTCCAGGGTATCTAAATGGCTACACCTTC CASSPGYLNGYTF
TRBD2 TRBJ2-2 TRBV5-4 . TGTGCCAGCAGCCCCCCTCGAGGCAGGGAGGGTACCGGGGAGCTGTTTTTT CASSPPRGREGTGELFF
. TRBJ2-7 TRBV28 few TGTGCCAGCATGAGCTCCTACGAGCAGTACTTC CASMSSYEQYF
. TRBJ2-7 TRBV11-2 . TGTGCCAGCAGCTTAGGTTCCTGGGCATACTACGAGCAGTACTTC CASSLGSWAYYEQYF
. TRBJ1-2 TRBV28 . TGTGCCAGCAGTTTATGGTTAGACCGACATGGCTACACCTTC CASSLWLDRHGYTF
TRBD1 TRBJ2-3 TRBV19 . TGTGCCAGTAATACAGGGGACCCAGGTTTGGATACGCAGTATTTT CASNTGDPGLDTQYF
. TRBJ1-2 TRBV11-1 many TGTGCCAGCAGCTTCCGCGGGGGCTACACCTTC CASSFRGGYTF
. TRBJ2-3 TRBV27 once TGTGCCAGCAGTTTATACCCTAGCGGCACAGATACGCAGTATTTT CASSLYPSGTDTQYF
. TRBJ2-2 TRBV7-2 . TGTGCCAGCAGGGACACCCGACAGCTGAACACCGGGGAGCTGTTTTTT CASRDTRQLNTGELFF